The 13 T cell receptor beta chains reported below all come from one sample, sequenced in a study of T cell responses to AZD1222 COVID-19 vaccine. Clones were sequenced by immunoSEQ multiplex PCR, and TCRdb holds only the in-frame ones, with some missing. This sample carries nearly 95,000 clones, around 87% of them seen once, and the ten largest clones take about 2.4%. Sequenced here: peripheral blood, sampled 28 days after the second AZD1222 dose. These receptor sequences come from an adult who received the AZD1222 COVID-19 vaccine.

This chain links TRBV20-1 with TRBJ1-5; D gene uncertain. V was cut by 3 bases and J by 5 bases, with 11 bases left in between. Looked up from germline, CDR1 is DFQATT and CDR2 is SNEGSKA (reference sequence). This CDR3 is 13 amino acids long. DNA of the CDR3: TGCAGTGCTAGTGGGGTGAGCGATCAGCCCCAGCATTTT. It codes for CSASGVSDQPQHF.

V gene TRBV5-5 combines with J gene TRBJ1-6; 9 nucleotides match TRBD1. V was pared by 1 base and J by 11 bases, with 16 bases of the junction left unmatched. The CDR3 has 18 residues. The V gene's germline CDR1 is SGHKS and CDR2 YYEKEE (reference sequence). CDR3 protein: CASSLHDRGTGTWPPLHF. The CDR3 DNA follows: TGTGCCAGCAGCTTGCATGATAGGGGGACAGGGACTTGGCCACCCCTCCACTTT.

The V call is TRBV6-6, the J call TRBJ1-4, with D possibly being TRBD1 (5 bases). CDR3 length equals 15 residues. V was cut by 7 bases and J by 8 bases, with 20 bases left in between. Germline CDR1 and CDR2: MNHNY and SVGAGI (reference sequence). The chain's CDR3 is CASIYAATGGEKLFF. The CDR3 DNA is TGTGCCAGCATCTACGCGGCTACCGGGGGGGAAAAACTGTTTTTT.

CDR3 bases: TGTGCCACCAGTGATAAACCCGGGACAGGTGGGATGGTGGCTAATGAAAAACTGTTTTTT. Translated: CATSDKPGTGGMVANEKLFF. This chain links TRBV24-1 with TRBJ1-4, with 8 nucleotides matching TRBD1. The V gene's germline CDR1 is KGHDR and CDR2 SFDVKD. With V trimmed by 3 bases and J by 3 bases, 17 bases remained unmatched. This CDR3 has 20 residues.

The rearrangement joins TRBV2 to TRBJ2-3; 12 nucleotides agree with TRBD2. Germline CDR1 reads SNHLY; CDR2 reads FYNNEI. The V segment lost 6 bases and the J segment 0 bases; nucleotides outside the gene matches: 4. The CDR3 runs to 16 residues. CDR3 in DNA: TGTGCCAGCAGCGGCGGACTAGCGGGAAGCACAGATACGCAGTATTTT. Protein sequence: CASSGGLAGSTDTQYF.

The chain joins TRBV7-2 to TRBJ1-1, with D uncertain. V was clipped by 1 base and J by 1 base, with 10 bases between them. This CDR3 region has 15 residues. CDR1 is SGHTA, CDR2 FQGNSA, per germline. Here the CDR3 DNA reads TGTGCCAGCAGCTTAGTCTGGTCGGAGAACACTGAAGCTTTCTTT. It yields the protein CASSLVWSENTEAFF.

The rearrangement uses TRBV6-2 or TRBV6-3 and TRBJ1-1; D uncertain. V gave up 3 bases and J gave up 4 bases, with 15 bases separating them. Germline loops: CDR1 MNHEY, CDR2 SVGEGT. The CDR3 has 15 residues. The CDR3 nucleotides read TGTGCCAGCAGTTATGAAGGGAGATGGAGCACTGAAGCTTTCTTT. Its protein product is CASSYEGRWSTEAFF.

The genes are TRBV10-3 and TRBJ1-3, with TRBD1 identical over 8 bases. The ends lost 10 bases at V and 9 bases at J; junction bases unmatched: 14. This CDR3 comprises 14 residues. Germline-derived CDR1 and CDR2 are ENHRY and SYGVKD. CDR3 region: CATGMDRDQGTIYF. The DNA for the CDR3 is TGTGCCACCGGCATGGACAGGGATCAAGGCACCATATATTTT.

This chain connects TRBV25-1 to TRBJ1-1; D gene ambiguous. The germline V and J ends were trimmed by 4 bases and 5 bases, with 14 bases remaining between them. The CDR3 runs to 14 residues. Germline V lookup: CDR1 MGHDK, CDR2 SYGVNS. The CDR3 here is CASSGRVPRTEAFF. The CDR3 coding sequence is TGTGCCAGCAGTGGCCGGGTCCCGAGAACTGAAGCTTTCTTT.

This clone occurred once. V is TRBV6-1 and J is TRBJ1-6, with 7 bases lining up with TRBD1. Trimming took 6 bases from V and 8 from J; bases not matched to a gene: 7. The CDR3 is 14 residues long. Germline V CDR1 and CDR2: MNHNS, SASEGT. The CDR3 DNA sequence: TGTGCCAGCAGGGGGGGACAGATGGATTCACCCCTCCACTTT. The encoded protein is CASRGGQMDSPLHF.

This chain connects TRBV6-1 to TRBJ1-5; D is ambiguous. V lost 3 bases to trimming and J lost 2 bases, with 11 bases between them. From germline, CDR1 is MNHNS and CDR2 SASEGT. The CDR3 consists of 15 residues. The CDR3 nucleotides are TGTGCCAGCAGTGATTCTGACGGAGGCAATCAGCCCCAGCATTTT. As protein: CASSDSDGGNQPQHF.

This clone was seen only once. Here the CDR3 reads CASSLGVKLFF. In DNA form, the CDR3 reads TGTGCCAGCAGCTTAGGCGTCAAACTGTTTTTT. This chain joins TRBV11-2 and TRBJ1-4; D gene unclear. Germline-derived CDR1 and CDR2 are SGHAT and FQNNGV. Trimming stripped 1 base from V and 11 bases from J, with 5 bases between. This CDR3 is 11 amino acids long.

CDR3 protein: CASSPGPMNTEAFF. The CDR3 region has the DNA TGTGCCAGCAGCCCGGGCCCTATGAACACTGAAGCTTTCTTT. This chain uses TRBV7-9 with TRBJ1-1; no reliable D call. Per the germline V gene, CDR1 is SEHNR and CDR2 is FQNEAQ (reference sequence). This CDR3 comprises 14 residues. The ends were cut back, 5 bases at V and 0 bases at J, with 10 bases in the middle.